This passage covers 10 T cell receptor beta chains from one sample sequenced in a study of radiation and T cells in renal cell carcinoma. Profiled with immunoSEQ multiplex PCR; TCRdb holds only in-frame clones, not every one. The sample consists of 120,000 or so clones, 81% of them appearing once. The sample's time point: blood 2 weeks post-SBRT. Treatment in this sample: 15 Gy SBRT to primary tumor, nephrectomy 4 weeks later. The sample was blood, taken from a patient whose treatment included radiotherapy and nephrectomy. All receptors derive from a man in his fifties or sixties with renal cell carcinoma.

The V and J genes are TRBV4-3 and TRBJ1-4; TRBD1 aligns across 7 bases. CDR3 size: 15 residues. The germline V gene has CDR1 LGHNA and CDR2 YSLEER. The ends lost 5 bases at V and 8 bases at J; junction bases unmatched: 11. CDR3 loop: CASSYSTGRDEKLFF. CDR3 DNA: TGCGCCAGCAGCTACTCGACAGGGCGAGACGAAAAACTGTTTTTT.

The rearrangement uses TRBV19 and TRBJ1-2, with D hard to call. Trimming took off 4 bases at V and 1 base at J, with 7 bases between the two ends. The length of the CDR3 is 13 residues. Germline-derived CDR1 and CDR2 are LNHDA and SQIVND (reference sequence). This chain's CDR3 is CASSRGSNYGYTF. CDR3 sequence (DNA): TGTGCCAGTAGTAGAGGCAGTAACTATGGCTACACCTTC.

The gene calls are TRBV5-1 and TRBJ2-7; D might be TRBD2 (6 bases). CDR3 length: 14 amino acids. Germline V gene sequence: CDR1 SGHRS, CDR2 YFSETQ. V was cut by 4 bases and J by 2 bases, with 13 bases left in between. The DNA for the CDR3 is TGCGCCAGCAGCGACGACCGCGGGACCTACGAGCAGTACTTC. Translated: CASSDDRGTYEQYF.

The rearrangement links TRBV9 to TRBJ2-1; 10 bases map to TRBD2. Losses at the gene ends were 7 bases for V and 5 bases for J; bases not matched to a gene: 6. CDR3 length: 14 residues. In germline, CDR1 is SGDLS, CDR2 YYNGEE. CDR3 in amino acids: CASSRTSGNNEQFF. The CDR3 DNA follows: TGTGCCAGCTCTAGGACTAGCGGAAACAATGAGCAGTTCTTC.

CDR3 amino acids: CASSPLQGENTEAFF. CDR3 bases: TGTGCCAGCTCACCATTACAGGGGGAGAACACTGAAGCTTTCTTT. The genes are TRBV18 and TRBJ1-1; 8 nucleotides agree with TRBD1. Trimming took 2 bases from V and 1 from J; bases not matched to a gene: 3. Looked up from germline, CDR1 is KGHSH and CDR2 is LQKENI. This CDR3 has 15 amino acids.

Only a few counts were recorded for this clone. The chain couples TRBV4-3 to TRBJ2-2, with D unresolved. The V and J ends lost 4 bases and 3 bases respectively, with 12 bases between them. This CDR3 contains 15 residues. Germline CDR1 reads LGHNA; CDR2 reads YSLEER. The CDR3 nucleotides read TGCGCCAGCAGCCTTCTCCGTTGGGACACCGGGGAGCTGTTTTTT. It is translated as CASSLLRWDTGELFF.

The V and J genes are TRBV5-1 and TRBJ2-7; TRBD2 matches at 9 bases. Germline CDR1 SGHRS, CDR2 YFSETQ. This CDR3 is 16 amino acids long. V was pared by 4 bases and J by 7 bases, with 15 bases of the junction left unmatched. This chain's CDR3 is CASSRRPSGGLEEQYF. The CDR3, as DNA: TGCGCCAGCAGCCGCCGACCCAGCGGGGGGCTGGAGGAGCAGTACTTC.

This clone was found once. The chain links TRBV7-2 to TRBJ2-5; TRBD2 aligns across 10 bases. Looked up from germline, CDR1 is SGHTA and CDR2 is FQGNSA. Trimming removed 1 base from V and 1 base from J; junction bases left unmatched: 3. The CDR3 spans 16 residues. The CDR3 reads CASSLVPSGGQETQYF. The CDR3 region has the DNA TGTGCCAGCAGCTTAGTTCCTAGCGGGGGCCAAGAGACCCAGTACTTC.

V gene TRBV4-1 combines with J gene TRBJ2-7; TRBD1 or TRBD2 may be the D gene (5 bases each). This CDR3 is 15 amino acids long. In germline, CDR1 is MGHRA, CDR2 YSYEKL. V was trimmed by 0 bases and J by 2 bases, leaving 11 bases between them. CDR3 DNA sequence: TGCGCCAGCAGCCAAGAATTGGGGGAGACCTACGAGCAGTACTTC. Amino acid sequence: CASSQELGETYEQYF.

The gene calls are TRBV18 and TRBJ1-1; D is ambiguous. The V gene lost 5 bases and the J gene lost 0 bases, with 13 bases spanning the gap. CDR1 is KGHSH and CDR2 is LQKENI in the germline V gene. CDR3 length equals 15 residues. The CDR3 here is CASSLNHPMNTEAFF. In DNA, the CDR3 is TGTGCCAGCTCATTAAACCACCCCATGAACACTGAAGCTTTCTTT.